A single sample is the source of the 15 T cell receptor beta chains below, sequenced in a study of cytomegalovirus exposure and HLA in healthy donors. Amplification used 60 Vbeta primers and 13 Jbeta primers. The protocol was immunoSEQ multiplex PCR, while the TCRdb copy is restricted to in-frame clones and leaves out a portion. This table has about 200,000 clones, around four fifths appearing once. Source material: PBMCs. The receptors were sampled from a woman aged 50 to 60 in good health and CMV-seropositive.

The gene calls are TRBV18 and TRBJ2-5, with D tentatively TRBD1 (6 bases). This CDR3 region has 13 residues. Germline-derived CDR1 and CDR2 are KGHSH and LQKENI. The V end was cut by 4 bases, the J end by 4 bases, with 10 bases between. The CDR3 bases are TGTGCCAGCTCACGGGGACAAGGAGAGACCCAGTACTTC. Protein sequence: CASSRGQGETQYF.

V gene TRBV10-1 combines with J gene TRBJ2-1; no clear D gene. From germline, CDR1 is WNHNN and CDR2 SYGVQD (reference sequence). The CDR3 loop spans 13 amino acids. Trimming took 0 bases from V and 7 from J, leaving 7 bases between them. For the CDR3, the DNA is TGCGCCAGCAGTGAGTCGGGCTTAAATGAGCAGTTCTTC. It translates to CASSESGLNEQFF.

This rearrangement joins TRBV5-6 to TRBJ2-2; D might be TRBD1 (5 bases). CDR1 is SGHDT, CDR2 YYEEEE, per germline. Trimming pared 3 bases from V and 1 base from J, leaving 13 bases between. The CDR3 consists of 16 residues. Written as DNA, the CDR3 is TGTGCCAGCAGCTCCCAGGGTAGGGAGAACACCGGGGAGCTGTTTTTT. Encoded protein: CASSSQGRENTGELFF.

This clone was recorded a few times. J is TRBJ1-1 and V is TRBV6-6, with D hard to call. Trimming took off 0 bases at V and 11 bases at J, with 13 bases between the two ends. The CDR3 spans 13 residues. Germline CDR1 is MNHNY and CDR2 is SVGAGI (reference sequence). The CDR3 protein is CASSYSNAAVAFF. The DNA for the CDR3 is TGTGCCAGCAGTTACTCGAACGCCGCGGTCGCTTTCTTT.

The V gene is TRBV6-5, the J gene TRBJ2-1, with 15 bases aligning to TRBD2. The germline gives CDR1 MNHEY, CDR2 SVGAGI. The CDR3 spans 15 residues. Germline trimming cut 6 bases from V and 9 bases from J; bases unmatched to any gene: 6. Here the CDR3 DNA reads TGTGCCAGCAGCCGGGGACTAGCGGGAGGTAGTGAGCAGTTCTTC. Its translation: CASSRGLAGGSEQFF.

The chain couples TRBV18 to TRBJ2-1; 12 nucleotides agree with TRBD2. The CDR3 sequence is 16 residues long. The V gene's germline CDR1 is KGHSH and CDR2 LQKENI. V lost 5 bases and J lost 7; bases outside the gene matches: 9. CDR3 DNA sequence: TGTGCCAGCTCAACATCGCTAGCGGGAGGGATAAATGAGCAGTTCTTC. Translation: CASSTSLAGGINEQFF.

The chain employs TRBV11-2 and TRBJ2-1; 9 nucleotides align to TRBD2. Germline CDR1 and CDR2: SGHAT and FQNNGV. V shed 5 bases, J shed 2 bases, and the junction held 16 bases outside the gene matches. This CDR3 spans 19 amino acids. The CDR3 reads CASSLRLAALLGPYNEQFF. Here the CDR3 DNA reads TGTGCCAGCAGCCTTCGACTAGCGGCCCTCCTTGGCCCCTACAATGAGCAGTTCTTC.

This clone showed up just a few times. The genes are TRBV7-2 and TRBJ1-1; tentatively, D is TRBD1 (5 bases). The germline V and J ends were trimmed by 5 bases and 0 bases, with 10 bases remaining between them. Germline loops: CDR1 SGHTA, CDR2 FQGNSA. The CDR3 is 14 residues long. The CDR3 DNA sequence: TGTGCCAGCAGCCCTACAGGTCTGAACACTGAAGCTTTCTTT. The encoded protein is CASSPTGLNTEAFF.

CDR3 region: CASSPYRGEGNEQFF. The CDR3 DNA is TGTGCCAGCAGTCCCTACAGGGGGGAGGGCAATGAGCAGTTCTTC. The chain couples TRBV28 to TRBJ2-1, with D perhaps TRBD1 (8 bases). The CDR3 covers 15 residues. V shed 5 bases and J shed 6 bases, with 17 bases lying between them. The germline gives CDR1 MDHEN, CDR2 SYDVKM.

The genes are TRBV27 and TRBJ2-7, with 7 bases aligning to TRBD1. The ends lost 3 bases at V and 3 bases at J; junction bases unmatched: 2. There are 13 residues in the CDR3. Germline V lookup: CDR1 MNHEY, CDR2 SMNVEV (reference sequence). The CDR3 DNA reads TGTGCCAGCAGTTTTGGGACAGTCTACGAGCAGTACTTC. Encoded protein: CASSFGTVYEQYF.

CDR3 loop: CASSYGGQGRFYEQYF. DNA of the CDR3: TGTGCCAGCAGCTATGGGGGACAGGGGCGGTTTTACGAGCAGTACTTC. V gene TRBV28 combines with J gene TRBJ2-7; 10 nucleotides match TRBD1. The CDR3 consists of 16 residues. Per the germline V gene, CDR1 is MDHEN and CDR2 is SYDVKM. V lost 6 bases and J lost 4; bases outside the gene matches: 12. Complete variable domain (other parts from reference TRBV28 and TRBJ2-7): DVKVTQSSRYLVKRTGEKVFLECVQDMDHENMFWYRQDPGLGLRLIYFSYDVKMKEKGDIPEGYSVSREKKERFSLILESASTNQTSMYLCASSYGGQGRFYEQYFGPGTRLTVT.

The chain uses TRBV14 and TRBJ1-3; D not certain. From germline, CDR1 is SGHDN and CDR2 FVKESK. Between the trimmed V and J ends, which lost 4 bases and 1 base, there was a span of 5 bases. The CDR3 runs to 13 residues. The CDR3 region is CASSPVSGNTIYF. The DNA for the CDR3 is TGTGCCAGCAGCCCGGTATCTGGAAACACCATATATTTT.

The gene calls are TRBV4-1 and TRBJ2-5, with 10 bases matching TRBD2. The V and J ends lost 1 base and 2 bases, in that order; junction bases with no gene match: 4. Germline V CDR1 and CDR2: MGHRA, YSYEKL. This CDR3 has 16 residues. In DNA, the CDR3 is TGCGCCAGCAGCCAAGGGAATAGCGGGGGGCAAGAGACCCAGTACTTC. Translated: CASSQGNSGGQETQYF.

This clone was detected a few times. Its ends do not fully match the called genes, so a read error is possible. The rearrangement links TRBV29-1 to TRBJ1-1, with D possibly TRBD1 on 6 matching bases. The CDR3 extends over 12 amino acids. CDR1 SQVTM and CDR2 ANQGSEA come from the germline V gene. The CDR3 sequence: CSVGGGPSVLRF. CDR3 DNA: TGCAGCGTAGGCGGGGGGCCCAGTGTGCTTCGGTTT. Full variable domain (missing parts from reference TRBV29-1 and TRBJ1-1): SAVISQKPSRDICQRGTSLTIQCQVDSQVTMMFWYRQQPGQSLTLIATANQGSEATYESGFVIDKFPISRPNLTFSTLTVSNMSPEDSSIYLCSVGGGPSVLRFGQGTRLTVV.

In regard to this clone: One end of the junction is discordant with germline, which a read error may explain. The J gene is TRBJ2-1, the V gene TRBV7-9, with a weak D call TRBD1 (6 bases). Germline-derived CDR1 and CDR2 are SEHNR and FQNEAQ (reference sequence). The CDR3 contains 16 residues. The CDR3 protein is CSSRLSGAPTYNEQFF. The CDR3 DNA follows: TGTTCCAGCAGGCTATCAGGGGCACCCACCTACAATGAGCAGTTCTTC.